The 16 T cell receptor beta chains below come from one sample, sequenced in a study of T-cell memory formation after mild COVID-19. TCRdb fed the 5' RACE reads into MiXCR, producing one record per CDR3 protein. The sample contains about 250,000 distinct CDR3 sequences, 15% of which appear only once. The sample was PBMCs or a T cell subset sorted from them (not recorded which). The receptors were sampled from an adult woman who had mild COVID-19 (a few samples of this study predate the infection). Cell type and time point are not known.

This clonotype was observed many times. The rearrangement links TRBV2 to TRBJ2-7; D remains unclear. Per the germline V gene, CDR1 is SNHLY and CDR2 is FYNNEI. V was trimmed by 4 bases and J by 3 bases, leaving 7 bases between them. CDR3 length: 12 residues. The CDR3 DNA reads as TGTGCCAGCAGTGCTGGGTACTACGAGCAGTACTTC. It codes for CASSAGYYEQYF.

The rearrangement joins TRBV14 to TRBJ1-1; D may be TRBD1 (5 bases). V dropped 4 bases and J dropped 3 bases, with 15 bases sitting between them. This CDR3 comprises 15 residues. Germline V gene data show CDR1 as SGHDN and CDR2 as FVKESK. CDR3 loop: CASSLDLGGYTEAFF. CDR3 nucleotide sequence: TGTGCCAGCAGCCTGGACCTTGGGGGGTACACTGAAGCTTTCTTT.

This clonotype was seen only a few times. The V and J genes are TRBV5-1 and TRBJ2-1; TRBD2 aligns across 10 bases. This CDR3 has 16 residues. The V gene's germline CDR1 is SGHRS and CDR2 YFSETQ. V shed 4 bases, J shed 2 bases, and the junction held 6 bases outside the gene matches. The CDR3 protein is CASSLAGTSAYNEQFF. In DNA form, the CDR3 reads TGCGCCAGCAGCCTCGCCGGGACTAGCGCCTACAATGAGCAGTTCTTC. Drawing the rest from reference TRBV5-1 and TRBJ2-1, the complete variable domain is KAGVTQTPRYLIKTRGQQVTLSCSPISGHRSVSWYQQTPGQGLQFLFEYFSETQRNKGNFPGRFSGRQFSNSRSEMNVSTLELGDSALYLCASSLAGTSAYNEQFFGPGTRLTVL.

This clonotype was seen once. The chain employs TRBV19 and TRBJ1-5; perhaps TRBD1 as D (6 bases). The CDR3 runs 12 residues. CDR1 is LNHDA and CDR2 is SQIVND in the germline V gene (reference sequence). V gave up 4 bases and J gave up 12 bases, with 13 bases separating them. This CDR3 reads CASSTTGTNQHF. DNA of the CDR3: TGTGCCAGTAGTACGACCGGGACAAACCAGCATTTT.

This clonotype showed up just a few times. V gene TRBV28 combines with J gene TRBJ1-2; the D gene is possibly TRBD1 (6 bases). Germline CDR1 reads MDHEN; CDR2 reads SYDVKM. Trimming took 4 bases from V and 0 from J, leaving 21 bases between them. The CDR3 sequence is 18 residues long. The CDR3 spells CASSSPGTFVISNYGYTF. As DNA, the CDR3 is TGTGCCAGCAGTTCGCCCGGGACATTCGTCATTTCTAACTATGGCTACACCTTC.

The table lists this clonotype with many counts. This sequence joins TRBV18 and TRBJ2-5; unclear D gene. This CDR3 is built from 13 residues. CDR1 is KGHSH and CDR2 is LQKENI in the germline V gene. V lost 2 bases, J lost 0 bases, and 4 bases lay in between. CDR3: CASSPGHQETQYF. CDR3 nucleotides: TGTGCCAGCTCACCAGGGCACCAAGAGACCCAGTACTTC.

This clonotype has only a few counts. The genes are TRBV12-3 or TRBV12-4 and TRBJ1-3; D unresolved. The length of the CDR3 is 13 residues. V lost 5 bases to trimming and J lost 0 bases, with 5 bases between them. The CDR3 DNA sequence: TGTGCCAGCAGTACCTTCTCTGGAAACACCATATATTTT. The encoded protein is CASSTFSGNTIYF.

This clonotype was seen only a few times. The chain uses TRBV6-1 and TRBJ1-1; D not certain. The CDR3 has 14 residues. Trimming cost V 8 bases and J 0 bases, with 13 bases left between them. CDR1 MNHNS and CDR2 SASEGT come from the germline V gene. DNA of the CDR3: TGTGCCAGCTCATTTTTGACCCTGAACACTGAAGCTTTCTTT. This gives the protein CASSFLTLNTEAFF.

The sample holds a few counts of this clonotype. This chain joins TRBV3-1 and TRBJ2-7, with D perhaps matching TRBD1 (6 bases). The CDR3 extends over 13 amino acids. The germline V gene encodes CDR1 LGHDT and CDR2 YNNKEL (reference sequence). The V and J ends lost 1 base and 3 bases respectively, with 7 bases between them. The CDR3 spells CASSQVQGYEQYF. In DNA, the CDR3 is TGTGCCAGCAGCCAAGTACAGGGCTACGAGCAGTACTTC.

The chain couples TRBV5-1 to TRBJ2-7; 8 nucleotides agree with TRBD2. The germline V gene has CDR1 SGHRS and CDR2 YFSETQ. The CDR3 runs 16 residues. Trimming cost V 0 bases and J 2 bases; bases outside gene matches: 7. CDR3 bases: TGCGCCAGCAGCTTGGTCCTTAGCGGGGCCCCCTACGAGCAGTACTTC. This gives the protein CASSLVLSGAPYEQYF.

The V call is TRBV20-1, the J call TRBJ1-3; the D is unclear. This CDR3 region has 15 residues. CDR1 and CDR2 (germline): DFQATT, SNEGSKA (reference sequence). The V and J ends lost 0 bases and 1 base respectively, with 10 bases between them. DNA of the CDR3: TGCAGTGCTAGAGATCCCCTGCTATCTGGAAACACCATATATTTT. Translation: CSARDPLLSGNTIYF.

This clonotype was counted between two and nine times. The rearrangement links TRBV5-1 to TRBJ2-3, with TRBD2 matching over 8 bases. The junction had 6 bases not matched to a gene; V was cut back by 2 bases and J by 10 bases. The CDR3 contains 13 residues. Germline V gene sequence: CDR1 SGHRS, CDR2 YFSETQ. The CDR3 loop reads CASSLAGAGSQYF. Written as DNA, the CDR3 is TGCGCCAGCAGCTTAGCGGGGGCTGGATCGCAGTATTTT. Based on the CDR3 plus reference TRBV5-1 and TRBJ2-3, the full variable domain is KAGVTQTPRYLIKTRGQQVTLSCSPISGHRSVSWYQQTPGQGLQFLFEYFSETQRNKGNFPGRFSGRQFSNSRSEMNVSTLELGDSALYLCASSLAGAGSQYFGPGTRLTVL.

This clonotype was observed at least ten times. The chain uses TRBV4-2 and TRBJ2-2, with 10 nucleotides matching TRBD2. J was trimmed by 1 base and V by 0 bases; bases with no gene match: 5. Looked up from germline, CDR1 is LGHNA and CDR2 is YNFKEQ. The CDR3 length is 18 residues. CDR3 nucleotide sequence: TGTGCCAGCAGCCAAGAGTCGACTAGCGGGTTGAACACCGGGGAGCTGTTTTTT. Protein sequence: CASSQESTSGLNTGELFF.

This rearrangement joins TRBV6-5 to TRBJ1-2, with 7 bases fitting TRBD1. There are 15 residues in the CDR3. V lost 0 bases and J lost 4; bases outside the gene matches: 5. The germline V gene encodes CDR1 MNHEY and CDR2 SVGAGI. For the CDR3, the DNA is TGTGCCAGCAGTTACTCTGAAGGGGGCCTCTATGGCTACACCTTC. It translates to CASSYSEGGLYGYTF.

The table lists this clonotype with a few counts. The genes are TRBV11-1 and TRBJ2-1; 15 nucleotides agree with TRBD2. This CDR3 comprises 18 residues. The trim removed 2 bases at V and 7 bases at J, leaving 9 bases unmatched. Germline assignment: CDR1 SGHAT and CDR2 FQDESV (reference sequence). The CDR3 DNA follows: TGTGCCAGCAGCTTACAGCCCGGACTAGCGGGGGGGCTTAATGAGCAGTTCTTC. This sequence encodes CASSLQPGLAGGLNEQFF.

The chain links TRBV7-3 to TRBJ2-7; tentative D call: TRBD1 (6 bases). CDR1 is SGHTA and CDR2 is FQGTGA in the germline V gene. The CDR3 is made up of 14 amino acids. Trimming shortened V by 3 bases and J by 7 bases, and 16 bases separated the two germline ends. This CDR3 reads CASSLGTSVREQYF. The CDR3 nucleotides are TGTGCCAGCAGCTTGGGGACATCGGTACGAGAGCAGTACTTC.